This T cell receptor (beta chain) was recorded in a study of blood T cell repertoires in COVID-19 (dated by TCRdb to between 2020 and 2021). Study-wide context: The collaborator samples originated in the United States, Italy and Spain and spanned the acute and convalescent phases of COVID-19. The material from the prospective study consisted of cDNA or gDNA derived from T cells, B-cell-depleted T cells, or PBMCs. The repertoires were released in a freely available public database intended as a resource for research on the immune response to SARS-CoV-2. A de-identified subject ID, COVID-19 status, age in years and sex were almost always included in the sample metadata. HLA class I and class II types, where available, came from metadata supplied by the sample provider rather than from assay-based typing. The samples were drawn from the first 160 participants of the ongoing ImmuneRACE study and from 950 to 1,500 subjects provided by 6 global collaborators. Deeply sampled blood TCRbeta repertoires from subjects exposed to, actively infected with, or recovered from COVID-19 were included in the dataset.

Note on this clone: There is no known antigen for this receptor. Qualities for individual bases were not recorded, and no much larger clone is one base off.

The collaborating institutions used their own protocols to collect whole blood in K2EDTA tubes. For TCRbeta analysis, collaborators shipped samples as frozen whole blood, isolated PBMCs, or DNA extracted from either of those sample types. Sequences SGHVS (CDR1) and FNYEAQ (CDR2) are obtained from the germline V gene. Inclusive of the bounding cysteine and phenylalanine, the CDR3 is 18 residues long. CDR3 DNA is the only sequence kept; it has 54 bases, read in frame from the first base. V has 5 bases trimmed and J has 3 bases trimmed; junction bases matching no gene number 12. Paper-wide results and their limitations: The amount of clinical and demographic metadata varied by source and participant and was provided uncurated.

TCRbeta CDR3 regions were amplified from genomic DNA using the immunoSEQ Assay, a bias-controlled multiplex PCR. In the authors' own workflow: Within the assay, amplification of reference gene primers was used to estimate how many nucleated cells each sample contained. Sequence reads were collapsed and filtered to measure the absolute abundance of every unique TCRbeta CDR3 rearrangement. Productive Simpson clonality was computed per sample as the square root of Simpson's diversity index over productive rearrangements. As stored in TCRdb, this immuneACCESS dataset retains in-frame rearrangements with V and J assigned. A fraction of the clones does not appear; measured against another copy, unresolved V genes explain less than half of the discrepancy, and the remainder lacks a known reason. V and J calls plus clone size are reproduced from that table; the DNA served to infer D and trimming. The sample contains tens of thousands of clones, about nine tenths of them found a single time. The ten largest clonotypes hold roughly 5.4% of the sample.

This chain is built from TRBV7-6 and TRBJ2-1, with 11 bases aligning to TRBD1. The sample consisted of peripheral blood. This clonotype was obtained from a man between 60 and 75 years old with active COVID-19. The CDR3 reads CASSPGQGAIGLYNEQFF. The DNA sequence is TGTGCCAGCAGCCCAGGACAGGGGGCAATAGGACTCTACAATGAGCAGTTCTTC.